Shown below are 27 T cell receptor beta chains from a single sample sequenced in a study of blood T cell repertoires in COVID-19. Repertoires were generated with immunoSEQ multiplex PCR, while TCRdb's copy carries only in-frame clones and drops some. Of about 110,000 clones in the sample, around 64% were seen once. Sequenced material: peripheral blood. These TCRs come from a woman between 40 and 50 years old with acute or convalescent COVID-19.

This clone has only one observation. The chain recombines TRBV6-1 with TRBJ2-7, with 8 bases identical to TRBD2. CDR3 length: 18 amino acids. Germline loops: CDR1 MNHNS, CDR2 SASEGT. The ends lost 2 bases at V and 2 bases at J; junction bases unmatched: 14. The CDR3 protein is CASSESGGQGVVAYEQYF. CDR3 bases: TGTGCCAGCAGTGAAAGCGGGGGTCAAGGGGTCGTAGCCTACGAGCAGTACTTC.

The V gene is TRBV7-6, the J gene TRBJ1-1; TRBD1 matches at 9 bases. J was trimmed by 2 bases and V by 6 bases; bases with no gene match: 7. This CDR3 has 15 residues. In germline, CDR1 is SGHVS, CDR2 FNYEAQ. CDR3 DNA sequence: TGTGCCAGCAGTCAAACAGGGGGCCGCAACACTGAAGCTTTCTTT. This translates into CASSQTGGRNTEAFF.

The chain is built from TRBV4-2 and TRBJ2-3; 9 bases map to TRBD2. Per germline, CDR1 LGHNA and CDR2 YNFKEQ. CDR3 length: 17 amino acids. V was clipped by 0 bases and J by 4 bases; unmatched bases: 8. The CDR3 DNA follows: TGTGCCAGCAGCCAAGATCAGGCGGGGGGGCCCTCAGATACGCAGTATTTT. Protein: CASSQDQAGGPSDTQYF.

V usage is TRBV9 and J usage is TRBJ2-3, with D unclear. V was trimmed by 2 bases and J by 0 bases, leaving 10 bases between them. Germline CDR1 reads SGDLS; CDR2 reads YYNGEE. This CDR3 spans 15 amino acids. The CDR3 loop reads CASSVDAESTDTQYF. CDR3 nucleotides: TGTGCCAGCAGCGTCGATGCGGAGAGCACAGATACGCAGTATTTT.

The DNA for the CDR3 is TGCGCCAGCAGTGAGATGGAGGAAAAACTGTTTTTT. It is translated as CASSEMEEKLFF. The chain couples TRBV10-2 to TRBJ1-4, with D hard to call. The germline V and J ends were trimmed by 2 bases and 8 bases, with 6 bases remaining between them. The CDR3 covers 12 residues. CDR1 is WSHSY, CDR2 SAAADI, per germline.

The chain combines TRBV5-1 with TRBJ1-2, with D tentatively TRBD1 (6 bases). Trimming pared 4 bases from V and 2 bases from J, leaving 12 bases between. Germline V lookup: CDR1 SGHRS, CDR2 YFSETQ. CDR3 length equals 14 residues. Written as DNA, the CDR3 is TGCGCCAGCAGCCAAGCAGGGGACAACTATGGCTACACCTTC. It specifies CASSQAGDNYGYTF.

The J gene is TRBJ1-2, the V gene TRBV2, with no clear D. This CDR3 contains 15 residues. Looked up from germline, CDR1 is SNHLY and CDR2 is FYNNEI. Trimming removed 3 bases at V and 2 bases at J, with 13 bases between. Here the CDR3 reads CASSDGASLNYGYTF. The DNA for the CDR3 is TGTGCCAGCAGTGACGGTGCAAGCCTGAACTATGGCTACACCTTC.

The chain combines TRBV4-3 with TRBJ1-3, with D hard to call. This CDR3 is built from 16 residues. Trimming stripped 4 bases from V and 0 bases from J, with 13 bases between. The V gene's germline CDR1 is LGHNA and CDR2 YSLEER. CDR3 region: CASSRGFEGSGNTIYF. CDR3 coding DNA: TGCGCCAGCAGCCGAGGGTTTGAGGGCTCTGGAAACACCATATATTTT.

The chain couples TRBV6-1 to TRBJ1-6, with a tentative D call TRBD1 (6 bases). The CDR3 loop spans 15 amino acids. Between the trimmed V and J ends, which lost 2 bases and 6 bases, there was a span of 11 bases. In germline, CDR1 is MNHNS, CDR2 SASEGT. In DNA, the CDR3 is TGTGCCAGCAGTGAAAAGGCCAGGGGTAATTCACCCCTCCACTTT. Protein sequence: CASSEKARGNSPLHF.

The V call is TRBV28, the J call TRBJ2-3; TRBD1 aligns across 8 bases. From germline, CDR1 is MDHEN and CDR2 SYDVKM. Trimming cost V 10 bases and J 1 base; bases outside gene matches: 4. This CDR3 has 13 residues. As DNA, the CDR3 is TGTGCCACCCAGACAGGGGGCACAGATACGCAGTATTTT. Its protein is CATQTGGTDTQYF.

The chain uses TRBV14 and TRBJ1-1, with D possibly TRBD1 on 5 matching bases. V was pared by 0 bases and J by 3 bases, with 23 bases between. The length of the CDR3 is 19 residues. The germline V gene encodes CDR1 SGHDN and CDR2 FVKESK. The CDR3: CASSQDPRALKLTYTEAFF. CDR3 bases: TGTGCCAGCAGCCAAGACCCCAGGGCACTGAAGCTGACCTACACTGAAGCTTTCTTT.

This chain uses TRBV29-1 with TRBJ1-2, with D perhaps matching TRBD1 (5 bases). CDR1 and CDR2 (germline): SQVTM, ANQGSEA. The CDR3 spans 17 residues. Deletions cut 3 bases from V and 4 bases from J, with 24 bases between. CDR3 in amino acids: CSVERTDRVQRGYGYTF. DNA for the CDR3: TGCAGCGTTGAGAGAACAGACAGAGTCCAACGCGGCTATGGCTACACCTTC.

The CDR3 reads CASSMLELNQPQHF. CDR3 bases: TGTGCCAGTAGTATGTTAGAACTCAATCAGCCCCAGCATTTT. This chain connects TRBV19 to TRBJ1-5; D is unresolved. There are 14 residues in the CDR3. The V end lost 3 bases, the J end lost 3 bases, and 9 bases lay between the germline ends. CDR1 is LNHDA and CDR2 is SQIVND in the germline V gene (reference sequence).

The V gene is TRBV5-4, the J gene TRBJ2-5; TRBD1 might be the D (7 bases). The CDR3 loop spans 14 amino acids. The germline gives CDR1 SGHNT, CDR2 YYREEE (reference sequence). V shed 5 bases and J shed 3 bases, with 14 bases lying between them. This CDR3 is CASREGQREETQYF. The CDR3 DNA follows: TGTGCCAGCAGGGAGGGACAGAGAGAAGAGACCCAGTACTTC.

The chain joins TRBV12-5 to TRBJ2-7; possibly TRBD1 for D (5 bases). This CDR3 region has 14 residues. Germline assignment: CDR1 LGHNT and CDR2 FRNRAP. V was trimmed by 2 bases and J by 6 bases, leaving 14 bases between them. The CDR3 here is CASGLSTVDGEQYF. CDR3 DNA: TGTGCTAGTGGTTTGTCGACAGTAGACGGCGAGCAGTACTTC.

This sequence joins TRBV11-2 and TRBJ2-5, with D perhaps TRBD2 (5 bases). V lost 5 bases and J 7 bases, leaving 11 bases between the germline ends. The length of the CDR3 is 12 residues. From germline, CDR1 is SGHAT and CDR2 FQNNGV. The CDR3 sequence: CASSPGDVTQYF. The CDR3 nucleotides are TGTGCCAGCAGCCCCGGGGATGTGACCCAGTACTTC.

This chain connects TRBV7-2 to TRBJ1-2; perhaps TRBD1 as D (5 bases). V shed 2 bases and J shed 4 bases, with 23 bases lying between them. In germline, CDR1 is SGHTA, CDR2 FQGNSA. The length of the CDR3 is 18 residues. The CDR3, as DNA: TGTGCCAGCAGCTTAAATCCGGGCGGGGCGGGGGGAGTCTATGGCTACACCTTC. Its protein product is CASSLNPGGAGGVYGYTF.

The rearrangement links TRBV7-2 to TRBJ2-2, with TRBD2 matching over 9 bases. CDR3 size: 16 residues. Germline V gene data show CDR1 as SGHTA and CDR2 as FQGNSA. Unmatched junction bases numbered 7, after V lost 4 bases and J lost 4 bases. The CDR3: CASSSSARGGTGELFF. DNA of the CDR3: TGTGCCAGCAGCTCTAGTGCGCGGGGGGGCACCGGGGAGCTGTTTTTT. Looking up the rest from reference TRBV7-2 and TRBJ2-2 gives the full variable domain: GAGVSQSPSNKVTEKGKDVELRCDPISGHTALYWYRQSLGQGLEFLIYFQGNSAPDKSGLPSDRFSAERTGGSVSTLTIQRTQQEDSAVYLCASSSSARGGTGELFFGEGSRLTVL.

Concerning this clone itself: An end of the junction differs from the germline gene, which may be a read error. The CDR3 is CASRHRDRGGGANVLTF. The CDR3, as DNA: TGTGCCAGCCGCCACCGGGACAGGGGAGGTGGGGCCAACGTCCTGACTTTC. V and J are TRBV3-1 (or the pseudogene TRBV3-2) and TRBJ2-6; TRBD1 matches at 10 bases. This CDR3 comprises 17 residues. Looked up from germline, CDR1 is LGHDT and CDR2 is YNNKEL (reference sequence).

The chain carries TRBV6-5 and TRBJ2-3; D might be TRBD1 (6 bases). The CDR3 sequence is 13 residues long. Germline CDR1 is MNHEY and CDR2 is SVGAGI. V was trimmed by 6 bases and J by 6 bases, leaving 13 bases between them. CDR3 protein: CASRTHRADTQYF. The CDR3 DNA is TGTGCCAGCAGGACCCACAGGGCCGATACGCAGTATTTT.

The chain links TRBV24-1 to TRBJ2-2, with TRBD1 as a possible D gene (6 bases). CDR3 size: 16 residues. CDR1 is KGHDR and CDR2 is SFDVKD in the germline V gene. V dropped 1 base and J dropped 3 bases, with 11 bases sitting between them. CDR3 bases: TGTGCCACCAGTGATTTTGGCAGGGGTGACACCGGGGAGCTGTTTTTT. It codes for CATSDFGRGDTGELFF.

The chain employs TRBV25-1 and TRBJ2-1; D perhaps matches TRBD1 (5 bases). Germline CDR1 MGHDK, CDR2 SYGVNS. Trimming took off 2 bases at V and 2 bases at J, with 16 bases between the two ends. CDR3 length: 17 residues. CDR3 DNA: TGTGCCAGCAGTGAAAATCAGTACAGGACCACCTACAATGAGCAGTTCTTC. Amino acids: CASSENQYRTTYNEQFF.

V is TRBV7-2 and J is TRBJ2-5; 11 bases match TRBD2. The J segment lost 4 bases and the V segment lost 2 bases, leaving 6 bases of the junction unmatched. Germline V gene sequence: CDR1 SGHTA, CDR2 FQGNSA. The CDR3 consists of 16 residues. CDR3 in DNA: TGTGCCAGCAGCTTACTAGCGGGGGGCGGAGGAGAGACCCAGTACTTC. Its protein is CASSLLAGGGGETQYF. Drawing the rest from reference TRBV7-2 and TRBJ2-5, the complete variable domain is GAGVSQSPSNKVTEKGKDVELRCDPISGHTALYWYRQSLGQGLEFLIYFQGNSAPDKSGLPSDRFSAERTGGSVSTLTIQRTQQEDSAVYLCASSLLAGGGGETQYFGPGTRLLVL.

This rearrangement joins TRBV7-9 to TRBJ1-2; unclear D gene. Per the germline V gene, CDR1 is SEHNR and CDR2 is FQNEAQ (reference sequence). Trimming removed 5 bases from V and 7 bases from J, with 14 bases in between. The CDR3 consists of 13 residues. In DNA form, the CDR3 reads TGTGCCAGCAGCGTGAGAGGGCCTAGTGGCTACACCTTC. Its protein product is CASSVRGPSGYTF.

V usage is TRBV3-1 (or the pseudogene TRBV3-2) and J usage is TRBJ1-2; D is possibly TRBD1 (6 bases). Trimming shortened V by 2 bases and J by 4 bases, and 8 bases separated the two germline ends. The V gene's germline CDR1 is LGHDT and CDR2 YNNKEL (reference sequence). CDR3 length: 13 residues. For the CDR3, the DNA is TGTGCCAGCAGCCAAACAGGGAGCTATGGCTACACCTTC. Amino acids: CASSQTGSYGYTF.

The V gene is TRBV5-1, the J gene TRBJ1-2; D is undetermined. Per the germline V gene, CDR1 is SGHRS and CDR2 is YFSETQ. The CDR3 sequence is 14 residues long. The V end was cut by 0 bases, the J end by 4 bases, with 10 bases between. CDR3 DNA sequence: TGCGCCAGCAGCTTGGGGGCGGAGGTCTATGGCTACACCTTC. Protein sequence: CASSLGAEVYGYTF.

This sequence joins TRBV7-2 and TRBJ2-2; TRBD1 might be the D (6 bases). Trimming left V 5 bases short and J 0 bases short, with 10 bases between. The CDR3 has 15 amino acids. Germline assignment: CDR1 SGHTA and CDR2 FQGNSA. The CDR3 region is CASSMGHSNTGELFF. The CDR3 nucleotides read TGTGCCAGCAGCATGGGACACTCGAACACCGGGGAGCTGTTTTTT.